The clone carrying this TCR beta chain was detected once. What it binds is not known. An end of the junction differs from the germline gene, which may be a read error. Primers included in the PCR were 60 Vbeta and 13 Jbeta primers. Per the study methods: The authors later counted 75 million to 90 million unique TCR beta chains, some 10 million of them shared. Clones were read by immunoSEQ multiplex PCR, and TCRdb kept only the in-frame ones, dropping some. Clone size and the V and J calls come from that table; the DNA yielded D and trimming. The data contain roughly 110,000 clones, 71% of them singletons. These data originate in a study of cytomegalovirus exposure and HLA in healthy donors. Study-level background: For the roughly 390 genotyped donors, approximately 82% fell within the Caucasian-associated ancestry cluster. Study-level results: Generally TCR sequences proved uncommon, though certain public TCRs appeared in numerous donors.

The CDR3 is 12 amino acids. CDR1 ENHRY and CDR2 SYGVKD come from the germline V gene. The TCR comes from a female donor in good health and CMV-seronegative. Specimen: PBMCs. This chain uses TRBV10-3 with TRBJ1-2; tentatively, D is TRBD1 (5 bases). In DNA, the CDR3 is TGTGCCGCCCAGGCAGGGTTCCAAAGTCCTTCCTTC. Amino acids: CAAQAGFQSPSF.